Detailed here is one T cell receptor beta chain. Some clones are missing from TCRdb's copy, which holds only in-frame ones; the method was immunoSEQ multiplex PCR. The data hold approximately 230,000 clones, with about 88% observed a single time. The data were taken from a study of blood T cell repertoires in COVID-19. Input material: peripheral blood. The receptor was derived from a middle-aged woman who had recovered from COVID-19.

CDR3 residues: CSVVARAAKNIQYF. CDR3 sequence (DNA): TGCAGCGTGGTTGCCAGGGCGGCCAAAAACATTCAGTACTTC. The J gene is TRBJ2-4, the V gene TRBV29-1; TRBD1 might be the D (5 bases). Germline loops: CDR1 SQVTM, CDR2 ANQGSEA. V dropped 6 bases and J dropped 1 base, with 13 bases sitting between them. The CDR3 covers 14 residues.